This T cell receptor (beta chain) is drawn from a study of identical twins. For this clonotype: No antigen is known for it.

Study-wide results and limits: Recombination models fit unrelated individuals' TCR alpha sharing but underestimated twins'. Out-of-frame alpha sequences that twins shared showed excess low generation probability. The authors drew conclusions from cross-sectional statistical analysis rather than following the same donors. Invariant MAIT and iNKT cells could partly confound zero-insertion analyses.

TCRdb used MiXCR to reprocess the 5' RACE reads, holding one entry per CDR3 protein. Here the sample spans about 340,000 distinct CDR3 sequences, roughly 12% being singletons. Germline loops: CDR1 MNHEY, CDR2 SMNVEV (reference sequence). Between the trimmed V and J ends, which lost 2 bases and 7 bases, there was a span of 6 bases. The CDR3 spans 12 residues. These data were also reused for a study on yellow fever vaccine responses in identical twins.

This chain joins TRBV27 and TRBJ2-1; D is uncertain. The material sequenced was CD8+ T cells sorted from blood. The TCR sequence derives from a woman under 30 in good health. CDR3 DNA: TGTGCCAGCAGTTTAAGGGCAAATGAGCAGTTCTTC. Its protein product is CASSLRANEQFF.